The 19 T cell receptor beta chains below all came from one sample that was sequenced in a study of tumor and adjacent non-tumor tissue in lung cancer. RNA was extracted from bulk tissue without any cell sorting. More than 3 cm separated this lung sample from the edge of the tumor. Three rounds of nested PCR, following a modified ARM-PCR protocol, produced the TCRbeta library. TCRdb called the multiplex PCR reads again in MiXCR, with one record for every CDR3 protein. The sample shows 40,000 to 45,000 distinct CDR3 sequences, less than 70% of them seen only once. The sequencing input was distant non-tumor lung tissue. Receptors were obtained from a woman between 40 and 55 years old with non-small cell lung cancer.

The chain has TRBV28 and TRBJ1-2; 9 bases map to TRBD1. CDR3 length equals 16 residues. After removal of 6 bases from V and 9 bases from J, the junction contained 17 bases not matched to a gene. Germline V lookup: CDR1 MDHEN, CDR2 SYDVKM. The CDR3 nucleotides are TGTGCCAGCAGATCCTTTGACAGGGGGGAGCGGTATAGCTACACCTTC. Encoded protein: CASRSFDRGERYSYTF.

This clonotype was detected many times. CDR3 sequence (DNA): TGCGCCAGCAGCTACGCCGCGGACACAGATACGCAGTATTTT. It specifies CASSYAADTDTQYF. The V call is TRBV5-1, the J call TRBJ2-3; no definite D call. Germline V gene sequence: CDR1 SGHRS, CDR2 YFSETQ. The CDR3 covers 14 residues. Trimming removed 3 bases from V and 2 bases from J, with 10 bases in between. Combining the CDR3 with reference TRBV5-1 and TRBJ2-3 gives the whole variable domain KAGVTQTPRYLIKTRGQQVTLSCSPISGHRSVSWYQQTPGQGLQFLFEYFSETQRNKGNFPGRFSGRQFSNSRSEMNVSTLELGDSALYLCASSYAADTDTQYFGPGTRLTVL.

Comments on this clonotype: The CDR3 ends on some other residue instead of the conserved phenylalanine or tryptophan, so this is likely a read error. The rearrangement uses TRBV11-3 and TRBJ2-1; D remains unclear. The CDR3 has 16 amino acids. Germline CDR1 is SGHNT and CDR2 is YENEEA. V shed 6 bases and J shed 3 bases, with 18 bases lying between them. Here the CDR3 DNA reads TGTGCCAGCAGTTCCCGGGCCCCGACCTTCTACAATGAGCAGTTCCTC. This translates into CASSSRAPTFYNEQFL.

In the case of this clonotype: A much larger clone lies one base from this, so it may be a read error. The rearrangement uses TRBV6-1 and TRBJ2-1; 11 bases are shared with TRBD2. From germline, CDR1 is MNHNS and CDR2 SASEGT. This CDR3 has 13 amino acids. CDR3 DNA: TGTGCCAGCAGTGTAGGGGGACTAGCGGTACAGGGCTTC. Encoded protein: CASSVGGLAVQGF.

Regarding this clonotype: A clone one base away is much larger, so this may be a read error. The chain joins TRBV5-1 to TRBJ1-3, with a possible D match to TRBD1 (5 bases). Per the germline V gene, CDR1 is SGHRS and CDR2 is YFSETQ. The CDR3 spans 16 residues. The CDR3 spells CASSSADTYSGNTINF. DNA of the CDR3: TGCGCCAGCAGCTCTGCGGACACCTACTCTGGAAACACCATAAATTTT.

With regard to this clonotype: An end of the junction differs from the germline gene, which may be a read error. The CDR3 bases are TGTGCCAGCAATTTAGGGCAGTCATCGCATACCTCCTACGAGCAGCACTTC. As protein: CASNLGQSSHTSYEQHF. The V and J genes are TRBV12-3 or TRBV12-4 and TRBJ2-7; D is undetermined. This CDR3 contains 17 residues.

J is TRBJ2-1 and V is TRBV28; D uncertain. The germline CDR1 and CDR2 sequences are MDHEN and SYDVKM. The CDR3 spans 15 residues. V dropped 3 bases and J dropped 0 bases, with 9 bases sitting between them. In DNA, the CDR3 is TGTGCCAGCAGTTTCAACCCTAGCTCCTACAATGAGCAGTTCTTC. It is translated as CASSFNPSSYNEQFF.

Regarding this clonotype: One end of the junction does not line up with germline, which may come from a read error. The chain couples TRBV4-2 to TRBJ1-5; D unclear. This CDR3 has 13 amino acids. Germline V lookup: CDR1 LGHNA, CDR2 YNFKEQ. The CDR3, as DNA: TGTGTCAGCAGTCAAGGGAGCAATCAGTCCCAGCATTTT. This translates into CVSSQGSNQSQHF.

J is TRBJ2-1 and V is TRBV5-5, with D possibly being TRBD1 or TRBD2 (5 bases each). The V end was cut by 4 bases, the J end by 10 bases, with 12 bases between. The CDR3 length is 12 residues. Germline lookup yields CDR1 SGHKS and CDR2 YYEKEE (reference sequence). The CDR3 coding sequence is TGTGCCAGCAGCCTGGGGGTGCAGGAGCAGTTCTTC. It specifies CASSLGVQEQFF.

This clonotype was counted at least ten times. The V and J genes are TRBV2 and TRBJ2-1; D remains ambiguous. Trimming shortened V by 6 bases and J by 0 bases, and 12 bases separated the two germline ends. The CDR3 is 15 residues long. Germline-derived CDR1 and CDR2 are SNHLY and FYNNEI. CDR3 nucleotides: TGTGCCAGCAGCGTTACTGGAAGCTCCTACAATGAGCAGTTCTTC. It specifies CASSVTGSSYNEQFF.

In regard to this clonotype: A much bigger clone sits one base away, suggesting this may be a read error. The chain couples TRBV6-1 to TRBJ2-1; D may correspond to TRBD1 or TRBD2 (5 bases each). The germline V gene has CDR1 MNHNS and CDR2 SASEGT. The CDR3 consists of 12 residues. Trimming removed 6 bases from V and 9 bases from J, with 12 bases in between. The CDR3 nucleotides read TGTGCCAGCAGCTCAGGGACGAGTGAGCAGTTCTTC. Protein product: CASSSGTSEQFF.

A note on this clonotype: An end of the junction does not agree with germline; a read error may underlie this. The CDR3 spells CASSQDSGFGANFLTF. Written as DNA, the CDR3 is TGTGCCAGCAGTCAGGACAGTGGGTTTGGGGCCAACTTCCTGACTTTC. This chain links TRBV12-3 or TRBV12-4 with TRBJ2-6; maybe TRBD1 (6 bases). This CDR3 is built from 16 residues.

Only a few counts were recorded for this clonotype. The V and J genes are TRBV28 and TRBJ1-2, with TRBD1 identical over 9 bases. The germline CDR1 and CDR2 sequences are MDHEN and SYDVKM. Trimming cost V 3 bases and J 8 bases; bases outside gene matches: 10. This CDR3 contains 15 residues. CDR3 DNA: TGTGCCAGCAGTTTGGTTTCGGGACAGGGTAGGGGCTACACCTTC. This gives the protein CASSLVSGQGRGYTF.

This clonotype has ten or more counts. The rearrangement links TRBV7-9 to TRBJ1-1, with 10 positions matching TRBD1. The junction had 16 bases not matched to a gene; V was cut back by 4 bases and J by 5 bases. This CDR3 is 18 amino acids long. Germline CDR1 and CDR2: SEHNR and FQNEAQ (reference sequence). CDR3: CASSYLRDRGGRGTEAFF. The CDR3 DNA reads TGTGCCAGCAGCTACTTACGGGACAGGGGAGGCCGTGGGACTGAAGCTTTCTTT.

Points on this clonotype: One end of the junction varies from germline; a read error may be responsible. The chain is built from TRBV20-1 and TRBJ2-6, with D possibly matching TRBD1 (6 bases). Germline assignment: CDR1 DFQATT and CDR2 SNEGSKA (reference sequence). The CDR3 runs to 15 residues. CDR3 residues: CSARDRYSGANVLSF. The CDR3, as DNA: TGCAGTGCTAGGGACAGATACTCTGGGGCCAACGTCCTGTCTTTC.

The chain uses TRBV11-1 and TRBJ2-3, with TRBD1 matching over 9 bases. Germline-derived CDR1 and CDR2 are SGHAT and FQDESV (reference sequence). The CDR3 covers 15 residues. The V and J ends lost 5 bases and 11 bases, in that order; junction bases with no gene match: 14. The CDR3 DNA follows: TGTGCCAGCAGCCAAGGGACAGGGAGGACAGATGTGCAGTATTTT. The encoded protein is CASSQGTGRTDVQYF.

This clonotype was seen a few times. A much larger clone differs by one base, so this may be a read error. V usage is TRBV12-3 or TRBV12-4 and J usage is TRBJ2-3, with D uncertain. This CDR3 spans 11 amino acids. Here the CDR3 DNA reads TGTGCCTGCAGTTCCACAGATACGCAGTATTTT. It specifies CACSSTDTQYF.

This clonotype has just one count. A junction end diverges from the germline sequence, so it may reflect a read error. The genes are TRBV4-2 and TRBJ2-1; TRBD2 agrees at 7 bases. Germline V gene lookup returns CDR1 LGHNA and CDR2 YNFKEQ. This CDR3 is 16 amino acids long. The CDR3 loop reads CASNQGTSASYNEQLF. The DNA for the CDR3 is TGTGCCAGCAACCAAGGAACTAGCGCATCCTACAATGAGCAGCTCTTC.

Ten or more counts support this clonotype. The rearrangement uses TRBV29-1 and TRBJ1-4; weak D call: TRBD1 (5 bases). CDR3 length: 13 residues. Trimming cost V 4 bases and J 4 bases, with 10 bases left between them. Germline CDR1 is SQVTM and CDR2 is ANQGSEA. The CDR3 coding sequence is TGCAGCGTTGCGAGGACAAATAATGAAAAACTGTTTTTT. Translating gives CSVARTNNEKLFF.